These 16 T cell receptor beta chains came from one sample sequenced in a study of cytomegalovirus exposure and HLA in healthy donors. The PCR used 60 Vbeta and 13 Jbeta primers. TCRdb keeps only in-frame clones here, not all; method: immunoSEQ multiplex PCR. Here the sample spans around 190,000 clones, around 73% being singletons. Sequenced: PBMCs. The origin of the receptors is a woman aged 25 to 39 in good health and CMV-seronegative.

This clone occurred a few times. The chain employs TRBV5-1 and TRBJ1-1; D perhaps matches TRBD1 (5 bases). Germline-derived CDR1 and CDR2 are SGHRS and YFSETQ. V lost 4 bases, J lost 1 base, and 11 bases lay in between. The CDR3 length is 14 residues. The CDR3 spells CASSLGHRNTEAFF. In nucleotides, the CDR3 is TGCGCCAGCAGCCTCGGACACCGGAACACTGAAGCTTTCTTT.

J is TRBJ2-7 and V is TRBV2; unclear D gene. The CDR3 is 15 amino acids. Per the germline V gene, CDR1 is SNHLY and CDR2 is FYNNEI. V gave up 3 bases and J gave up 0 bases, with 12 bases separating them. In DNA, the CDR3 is TGTGCCAGCAGTGAGGAGCAAGCTAGCTCCTACGAGCAGTACTTC. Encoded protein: CASSEEQASSYEQYF.

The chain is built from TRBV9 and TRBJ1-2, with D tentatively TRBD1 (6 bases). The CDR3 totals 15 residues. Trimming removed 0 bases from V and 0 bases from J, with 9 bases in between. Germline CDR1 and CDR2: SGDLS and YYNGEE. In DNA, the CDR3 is TGTGCCAGCAGCGTAGGAGGGGGAGCTAACTATGGCTACACCTTC. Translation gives CASSVGGGANYGYTF.

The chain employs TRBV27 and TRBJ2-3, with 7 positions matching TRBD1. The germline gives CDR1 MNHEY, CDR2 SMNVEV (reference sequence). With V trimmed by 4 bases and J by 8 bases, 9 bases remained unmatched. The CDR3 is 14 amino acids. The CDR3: CASSYRTPGGTQYF. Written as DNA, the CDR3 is TGTGCCAGCAGTTACCGGACGCCAGGGGGTACGCAGTATTTT.

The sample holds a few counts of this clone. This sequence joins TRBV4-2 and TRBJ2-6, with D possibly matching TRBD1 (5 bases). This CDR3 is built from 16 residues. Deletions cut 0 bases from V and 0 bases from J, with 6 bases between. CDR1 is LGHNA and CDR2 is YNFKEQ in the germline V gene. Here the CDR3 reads CASSQDDSSGANVLTF. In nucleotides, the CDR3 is TGTGCCAGCAGCCAAGACGACAGCTCTGGGGCCAACGTCCTGACTTTC.

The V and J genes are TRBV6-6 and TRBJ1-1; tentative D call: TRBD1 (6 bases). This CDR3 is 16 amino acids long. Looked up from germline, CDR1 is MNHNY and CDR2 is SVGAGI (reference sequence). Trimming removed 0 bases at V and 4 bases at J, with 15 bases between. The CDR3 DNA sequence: TGTGCCAGCAGTTACTCGAGGGGGTTAGGGGCCACTGAAGCTTTCTTT. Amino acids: CASSYSRGLGATEAFF.

CDR3 protein: CASSPAGVNEQFF. CDR3 nucleotide sequence: TGCGCCAGCAGCCCGGCGGGGGTCAATGAGCAGTTCTTC. V and J are TRBV5-1 and TRBJ2-1, with 7 bases identical to TRBD2. The CDR3 is made up of 13 amino acids. V lost 4 bases, J lost 6 bases, and 4 bases stayed unmatched. Germline V gives CDR1 SGHRS, CDR2 YFSETQ.

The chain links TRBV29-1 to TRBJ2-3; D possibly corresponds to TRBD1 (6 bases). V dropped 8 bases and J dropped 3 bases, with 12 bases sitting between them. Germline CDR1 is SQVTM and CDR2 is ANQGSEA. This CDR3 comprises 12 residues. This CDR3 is CSLGQSTDTQYF. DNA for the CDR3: TGCAGCCTCGGACAGTCGACAGATACGCAGTATTTT.

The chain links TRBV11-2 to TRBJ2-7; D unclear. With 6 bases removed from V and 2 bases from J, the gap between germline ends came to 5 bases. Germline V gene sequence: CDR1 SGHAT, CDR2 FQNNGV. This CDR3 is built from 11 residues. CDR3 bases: TGTGCCAGCAGTACGGCCTACGAGCAGTACTTC. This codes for CASSTAYEQYF.

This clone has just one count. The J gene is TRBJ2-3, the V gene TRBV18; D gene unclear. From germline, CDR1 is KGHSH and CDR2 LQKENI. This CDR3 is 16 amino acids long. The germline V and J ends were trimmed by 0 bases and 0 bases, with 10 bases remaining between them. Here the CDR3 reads CASSPPSSLSTDTQYF. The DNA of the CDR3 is TGTGCCAGCTCACCACCTAGTTCTCTCAGCACAGATACGCAGTATTTT. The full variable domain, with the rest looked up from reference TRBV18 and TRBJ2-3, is NAGVMQNPRHLVRRRGQEARLRCSPMKGHSHVYWYRQLPEEGLKFMVYLQKENIIDESGMPKERFSAEFPKEGPSILRIQQVVRGDSAAYFCASSPPSSLSTDTQYFGPGTRLTVL.

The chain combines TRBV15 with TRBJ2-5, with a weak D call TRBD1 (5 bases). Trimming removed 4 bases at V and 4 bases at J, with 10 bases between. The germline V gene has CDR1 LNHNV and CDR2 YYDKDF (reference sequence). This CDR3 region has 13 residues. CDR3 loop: CATSTDSRETQYF. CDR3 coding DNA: TGTGCCACCAGCACCGACAGCCGAGAGACCCAGTACTTC.

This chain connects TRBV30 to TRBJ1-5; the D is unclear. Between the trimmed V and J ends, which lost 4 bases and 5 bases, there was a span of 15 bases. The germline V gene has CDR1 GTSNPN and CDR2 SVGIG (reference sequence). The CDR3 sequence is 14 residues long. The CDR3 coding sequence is TGTGCCTGGACCTCCTACGAGGCCGATCAGCCCCAGCATTTT. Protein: CAWTSYEADQPQHF.

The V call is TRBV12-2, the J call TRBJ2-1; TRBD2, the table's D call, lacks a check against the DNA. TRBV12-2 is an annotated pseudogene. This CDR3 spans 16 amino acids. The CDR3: CASRFQQGGGYSEQFF. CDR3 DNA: TGTGCAAGTCGCTTCCAACAGGGAGGGGGTTACAGTGAGCAGTTCTTC.

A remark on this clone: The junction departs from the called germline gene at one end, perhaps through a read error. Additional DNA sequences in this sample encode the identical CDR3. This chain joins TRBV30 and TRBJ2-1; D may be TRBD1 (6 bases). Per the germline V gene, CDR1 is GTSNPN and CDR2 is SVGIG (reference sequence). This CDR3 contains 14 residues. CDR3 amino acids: CAWSVGTNYNEQFF. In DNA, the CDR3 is TGCGCCTGGAGTGTAGGGACAAATTACAATGAGCAGTTCTTC.

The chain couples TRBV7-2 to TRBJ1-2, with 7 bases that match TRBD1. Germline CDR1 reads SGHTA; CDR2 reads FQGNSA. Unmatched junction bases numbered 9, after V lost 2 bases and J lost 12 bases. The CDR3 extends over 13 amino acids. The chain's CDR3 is CASSLKGAQFDTF. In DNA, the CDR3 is TGTGCCAGCAGCTTAAAGGGGGCCCAGTTTGACACCTTC.

CDR3 nucleotides: TGTGCCAGCAGCCAAGATGGACTAGCGGCTTACAATGAGCAGTTCTTC. Translation: CASSQDGLAAYNEQFF. The rearrangement uses TRBV4-2 and TRBJ2-1; 10 nucleotides align to TRBD2. The CDR3 is 16 residues long. The trim removed 0 bases at V and 4 bases at J, leaving 3 bases unmatched. Germline V gene sequence: CDR1 LGHNA, CDR2 YNFKEQ.